The 25 T cell receptor beta chains given below trace back to one sample, sequenced in a study of cytomegalovirus exposure and HLA in healthy donors. 60 Vbeta and 13 Jbeta primers were used in PCR. The protocol was immunoSEQ multiplex PCR, while the TCRdb copy is restricted to in-frame clones and leaves out a portion. The sample carries about 170,000 clones, 80% to 90% recorded once. The sequencing sample was made of PBMCs. The receptors were gathered from a woman younger than 30 in good health and CMV-seronegative.

This chain links TRBV18 with TRBJ2-1; the D is unclear. V lost 2 bases and J 5 bases, leaving 7 bases between the germline ends. CDR3 length: 13 amino acids. The germline V gene encodes CDR1 KGHSH and CDR2 LQKENI. DNA for the CDR3: TGTGCCAGCTCACCATCTATGGACAATGAGCAGTTCTTC. Amino acid sequence: CASSPSMDNEQFF.

The chain couples TRBV7-8 to TRBJ2-7, with D possibly being TRBD1 (6 bases). There are 16 residues in the CDR3. Germline values: CDR1 SGHVS, CDR2 FQNEAQ. The V end lost 6 bases, the J end lost 3 bases, and 21 bases lay between the germline ends. CDR3 sequence reads: CASRQGQGRNGYEQYF. Here the CDR3 DNA reads TGTGCCAGCAGACAAGGTCAGGGGCGAAACGGCTACGAGCAGTACTTC.

This clone appeared a single time. V usage is TRBV28 and J usage is TRBJ1-1; the D is unclear. This CDR3 spans 15 amino acids. The V and J ends lost 3 bases and 2 bases respectively, with 13 bases between them. Per the germline V gene, CDR1 is MDHEN and CDR2 is SYDVKM. The CDR3: CASSFSRALNTEAFF. In DNA form, the CDR3 reads TGTGCCAGCAGTTTTTCGAGGGCCCTTAACACTGAAGCTTTCTTT.

This chain links TRBV6-4 with TRBJ1-2; D gene uncertain. The germline CDR1 and CDR2 sequences are MRHNA and SNTAGT. CDR3 size: 15 residues. Trimming took off 6 bases at V and 0 bases at J, with 14 bases between the two ends. CDR3: CASSPSPGANYGYTF. Written as DNA, the CDR3 is TGTGCCAGCAGCCCCTCCCCAGGCGCTAACTATGGCTACACCTTC.

The chain uses TRBV5-1 and TRBJ2-1, with a possible D match to TRBD1 (6 bases). Deletions cut 2 bases from V and 4 bases from J, with 13 bases between. This CDR3 has 15 amino acids. Germline CDR1 reads SGHRS; CDR2 reads YFSETQ. The CDR3 DNA sequence: TGCGCCAGCAGCTTAGGACAGAATAGATACAATGAGCAGTTCTTC. Protein sequence: CASSLGQNRYNEQFF. Variable domain in full (rest from reference TRBV5-1 and TRBJ2-1): KAGVTQTPRYLIKTRGQQVTLSCSPISGHRSVSWYQQTPGQGLQFLFEYFSETQRNKGNFPGRFSGRQFSNSRSEMNVSTLELGDSALYLCASSLGQNRYNEQFFGPGTRLTVL.

The chain carries TRBV12-5 and TRBJ2-7; D possibly corresponds to TRBD1 (6 bases). This CDR3 is built from 14 residues. Trimming stripped 7 bases from V and 6 bases from J, with 19 bases between. The germline V gene has CDR1 LGHNT and CDR2 FRNRAP. This CDR3 is CASAEGHLTSEQYF. CDR3 coding DNA: TGTGCTAGTGCCGAGGGACATCTTACGTCCGAGCAGTACTTC.

V is TRBV19 and J is TRBJ2-1; 14 bases are a match to TRBD2. The CDR3 is 15 amino acids. The ends lost 5 bases at V and 12 bases at J; junction bases unmatched: 9. Germline lookup yields CDR1 LNHDA and CDR2 SQIVND (reference sequence). The CDR3, as DNA: TGTGCCAGTAGTTTAATGACTAGCGGGAGGGCCGTGCAGTTCTTC. It specifies CASSLMTSGRAVQFF.

The CDR3 DNA reads TGTGCCAGCATTCTAGGTCGTCGGGCTTTCTTT. As protein: CASILGRRAFF. The chain uses TRBV6-1 and TRBJ1-1; unclear D gene. Germline values: CDR1 MNHNS, CDR2 SASEGT. V lost 7 bases, J lost 11 bases, and 14 bases lay in between. This CDR3 spans 11 amino acids.

The chain couples TRBV6-1 to TRBJ1-5, with 7 bases that match TRBD1. CDR3 length: 15 amino acids. J was trimmed by 6 bases and V by 6 bases; bases with no gene match: 11. Germline-derived CDR1 and CDR2 are MNHNS and SASEGT. CDR3 sequence (DNA): TGTGCCAGCAGAACCCATGACAGGGTCGGTCAGCCCCAGCATTTT. It codes for CASRTHDRVGQPQHF.

The chain links TRBV10-3 to TRBJ2-1, with 12 nucleotides matching TRBD2. This CDR3 has 16 residues. Losses at the gene ends were 3 bases for V and 7 bases for J; bases not matched to a gene: 7. The V gene's germline CDR1 is ENHRY and CDR2 SYGVKD. In nucleotides, the CDR3 is TGTGCCATCAGTGACAAGTGGACTAGCGGGATAAATGAGCAGTTCTTC. It translates to CAISDKWTSGINEQFF.

The sample holds a few counts of this clone. The CDR3 DNA follows: TGTGCCAGCAGCTTAGATCGGGGGAGCTCCTACGAGCAGTACTTC. Its protein product is CASSLDRGSSYEQYF. The chain recombines TRBV11-3 with TRBJ2-7; tentatively, D is TRBD2 (6 bases). The CDR3 sequence is 15 residues long. Trimming pared 0 bases from V and 0 bases from J, leaving 9 bases between. Germline V lookup: CDR1 SGHNT, CDR2 YENEEA. Looking up the rest from reference TRBV11-3 and TRBJ2-7 gives the full variable domain: EAGVVQSPRYKIIEKKQPVAFWCNPISGHNTLYWYLQNLGQGPELLIRYENEEAVDDSQLPKDRFSAERLKGVDSTLKIQPAELGDSAVYLCASSLDRGSSYEQYFGPGTRLTVT.

The CDR3 nucleotides read TGCGCCAGCAGCCCCGGGACAGCGAACACCGGGGAGCTGTTTTTT. This sequence encodes CASSPGTANTGELFF. The chain recombines TRBV5-1 with TRBJ2-2; 7 nucleotides line up with TRBD1. Germline V gene sequence: CDR1 SGHRS, CDR2 YFSETQ. V lost 4 bases, J lost 0 bases, and 3 bases stayed unmatched. This CDR3 is 15 amino acids long.

V and J are TRBV29-1 and TRBJ1-1, with D possibly being TRBD1 (5 bases). The germline V and J ends were trimmed by 4 bases and 1 base, with 10 bases remaining between them. Germline V gene data show CDR1 as SQVTM and CDR2 as ANQGSEA. There are 13 residues in the CDR3. CDR3 DNA: TGCAGCGTTGTTAGTAGGGGGAACACTGAAGCTTTCTTT. Translation gives CSVVSRGNTEAFF.

This clone has just a few counts. The genes are TRBV25-1 and TRBJ1-4, with D perhaps matching TRBD1 (6 bases). V lost 4 bases and J lost 6, with 15 bases in between. The CDR3 covers 15 residues. Looked up from germline, CDR1 is MGHDK and CDR2 is SYGVNS. CDR3 sequence reads: CASSAPQGTDEKLFF. CDR3 sequence (DNA): TGTGCCAGCAGTGCCCCACAGGGTACGGATGAAAAACTGTTTTTT.

The chain couples TRBV12-5 to TRBJ2-5, with 9 bases fitting TRBD2. V trimming: 0 bases; J trimming: 1 base; junction bases outside the gene matches: 12. CDR3 length equals 19 residues. Per the germline V gene, CDR1 is LGHNT and CDR2 is FRNRAP. The CDR3 protein is CASGLVGSGRATFQETQYF. CDR3 nucleotide sequence: TGTGCTAGTGGTTTGGTTGGTAGCGGGAGAGCCACCTTCCAAGAGACCCAGTACTTC.

The J gene is TRBJ1-2, the V gene TRBV5-1, with 8 positions matching TRBD1. This CDR3 spans 14 amino acids. V trimming: 4 bases; J trimming: 4 bases; junction bases outside the gene matches: 6. From germline, CDR1 is SGHRS and CDR2 YFSETQ. In DNA form, the CDR3 reads TGCGCCAGCAGCCCGGGACAGGTCGGCTATGGCTACACCTTC. Encoded protein: CASSPGQVGYGYTF.

The V and J genes are TRBV4-3 and TRBJ2-3; the match to TRBD1 covers 9 bases. The CDR3 has 18 amino acids. The germline gives CDR1 LGHNA, CDR2 YSLEER. The V segment lost 0 bases and the J segment 2 bases; nucleotides outside the gene matches: 9. CDR3 DNA: TGCGCCAGCAGCCAAGATCGGGGACAGGGTATCCACACAGATACGCAGTATTTT. Amino acid sequence: CASSQDRGQGIHTDTQYF.

The chain couples TRBV7-9 to TRBJ2-5; D is perhaps TRBD2 (6 bases). The last part of the DNA fits TRBJ2-7 better; the J call may be wrong. This CDR3 spans 12 amino acids. Germline assignment: CDR1 SEHNR and CDR2 FQNEAQ (reference sequence). CDR3 sequence reads: CASSLAGFEQYF. The CDR3 DNA is TGTGCCAGCAGCCTGGCGGGGTTCGAGCAGTACTTC.

On this clone: The sample holds other DNA sequences that translate to the same CDR3. The chain joins TRBV19 to TRBJ2-1; no clear D. Germline V gene data show CDR1 as LNHDA and CDR2 as SQIVND (reference sequence). V was shortened by 3 bases and J by 0 bases, with 6 bases between the two germline ends. The CDR3 consists of 14 residues. In DNA, the CDR3 is TGTGCCAGTAGTATCCGTTACTCCTACAATGAGCAGTTCTTC. Residues: CASSIRYSYNEQFF.

This clone appeared once. V and J are TRBV6-6 and TRBJ2-1, with a weak D call TRBD1 (6 bases). Germline V gives CDR1 MNHNY, CDR2 SVGAGI (reference sequence). This CDR3 contains 15 residues. V was cut by 6 bases and J by 4 bases, with 16 bases left in between. CDR3 DNA: TGTGCCAGCAGCTACGTCAGGGGCGATTACAATGAGCAGTTCTTC. Amino acid sequence: CASSYVRGDYNEQFF.

This chain connects TRBV10-3 to TRBJ1-1, with D uncertain. Germline V gene lookup returns CDR1 ENHRY and CDR2 SYGVKD. Trimming removed 4 bases at V and 1 base at J, with 10 bases between. CDR3 size: 14 residues. The CDR3 loop is CAISGNSQNTEAFF. In DNA form, the CDR3 reads TGTGCCATCAGTGGCAACAGTCAGAACACTGAAGCTTTCTTT.

The chain is built from TRBV14 and TRBJ1-4; 8 nucleotides agree with TRBD1. CDR1 and CDR2 from the germline V gene are SGHDN and FVKESK. Unmatched junction bases numbered 11, after V lost 0 bases and J lost 5 bases. The CDR3 is 18 amino acids. CDR3 sequence: CASSQDLTPGQENEKLFF. In nucleotides, the CDR3 is TGTGCCAGCAGCCAAGACCTAACACCGGGACAGGAAAATGAAAAACTGTTTTTT.

This clone turned up a few times. J is TRBJ1-1 and V is TRBV27, with D uncertain. Trimming shortened V by 7 bases and J by 6 bases, and 9 bases separated the two germline ends. This CDR3 comprises 11 residues. Germline V gene sequence: CDR1 MNHEY, CDR2 SMNVEV (reference sequence). CDR3 sequence: CASKAAAEAFF. The CDR3 DNA is TGTGCCAGCAAGGCGGCAGCTGAAGCTTTCTTT.

V is TRBV4-2 and J is TRBJ2-7; 11 nucleotides line up with TRBD2. CDR1 and CDR2 from the germline V gene are LGHNA and YNFKEQ. This CDR3 has 18 residues. V shed 0 bases and J 2 bases; nucleotides not matched to a gene: 9. CDR3 amino acids: CASSQEGGGLADPYEQYF. The CDR3 nucleotides are TGTGCCAGCAGCCAAGAGGGGGGGGGACTAGCGGACCCCTACGAGCAGTACTTC.

This clone was seen just once. The rearrangement joins TRBV5-1 to TRBJ2-1, with 7 bases that match TRBD1. Trimming took 1 base from V and 7 from J; bases not matched to a gene: 5. In germline, CDR1 is SGHRS, CDR2 YFSETQ. The length of the CDR3 is 14 residues. CDR3 region: CASSLKSGGNEQFF. For the CDR3, the DNA is TGCGCCAGCAGCTTGAAGTCAGGGGGTAATGAGCAGTTCTTC.